These T cell receptor beta chains were read from a single sample in a study of CD8+ T cells in alopecia areata. The repertoire was sequenced with immunoSEQ multiplex PCR; TCRdb's copy has only in-frame clones and lacks some. The sample has fewer than 100,000 clones; around 55% are singletons. The source material was CD8+ T cells sorted from blood, sampled at week 4, from a patient treated with tofacitinib. The receptors shown here come from a human donor with alopecia areata. CDR3s include the opening cysteine and the closing phenylalanine or tryptophan. The order of the fields is D gene, V gene, J gene, clone size, CDR3 protein, CDR3 DNA. A D gene is named only where the DNA matches it firmly. Where a row states a size, it is once, few, many or the class of an expanded clone; other rows omit it.

>NA|TRBV27|TRBJ2-5|NA
CASSPRGDQETQYF
TGTGCCAGCAGCCCCCGGGGTGACCAAGAGACCCAGTACTTC
>TRBD1|TRBV27|TRBJ2-5|NA
CASNFGTGEETQYF
TGTGCCAGCAATTTCGGGACAGGGGAAGAGACCCAGTACTTC
>NA|TRBV6-1|TRBJ1-2|few
CASSESTAGYTF
TGTGCCAGCAGTGAAAGTACAGCTGGCTACACCTTC
>TRBD2|TRBV10-3|TRBJ2-7|NA
CATRGIAGGQDEQYF
TGTGCCACCCGCGGGATAGCGGGAGGGCAGGACGAGCAGTACTTC
>TRBD1|TRBV4-1|TRBJ1-2|NA
CASRKPGQGYGYTF
TGCGCCAGCAGGAAGCCGGGACAGGGTTATGGCTACACCTTC
>NA|TRBV5-6|TRBJ1-1|NA
CASSSNDRGVF
TGTGCCAGCAGCTCTAACGACCGGGGGGTCTTT
>TRBD1|TRBV18|TRBJ2-7|NA
CASSPLGQGELPYEQYF
TGTGCCAGCTCACCTTTAGGACAGGGCGAATTACCTTACGAGCAGTACTTC
>NA|TRBV28|TRBJ2-7|NA
CASSFRGQAAYEQYF
TGTGCCAGCAGTTTTAGAGGGCAGGCCGCCTACGAGCAGTACTTC
>TRBD2|TRBV7-3|TRBJ2-1|once
CASSAGTSAYNEQFF
TGTGCCAGCAGCGCCGGGACTAGCGCTTACAATGAGCAGTTCTTC
>TRBD2|TRBV29-1|TRBJ2-2|NA
CSVAPVDSGGAVTGELFF
TGCAGCGTTGCCCCGGTTGATAGCGGGGGGGCGGTCACCGGGGAGCTGTTTTTT
>TRBD1|TRBV5-6|TRBJ2-2|NA
CASSIGQGVSELFF
TGTGCCAGCAGCATAGGACAGGGAGTGTCGGAGCTGTTTTTT
>NA|TRBV9|TRBJ1-2|NA
CASSDRFGAGPAGYTF
TGTGCCAGCAGCGACAGATTTGGGGCAGGGCCGGCCGGCTACACCTTC
>TRBD1|TRBV27|TRBJ2-5|NA
CASSLKAGGPQETQYF
TGTGCCAGCAGTTTAAAAGCAGGGGGCCCACAAGAGACCCAGTACTTC
>TRBD1|TRBV5-6|TRBJ1-2|few
CASSFYTGTEAFYGYTF
TGTGCCAGCAGCTTTTATACCGGGACAGAGGCTTTCTATGGCTACACCTTC
>NA|TRBV7-9|TRBJ2-1|once
CASSLGANEQFF
TGTGCCAGCAGCTTAGGAGCCAATGAGCAGTTCTTC
>NA|TRBV27|TRBJ1-5|NA
CASRTVSSNQPQHF
TGTGCCAGCAGGACCGTAAGTAGCAATCAGCCCCAGCATTTT
>NA|TRBV4-1|TRBJ2-2|NA
CASSPGEGYTGELFF
TGCGCCAGCAGCCCAGGAGAGGGGTACACCGGGGAGCTGTTTTTT
>TRBD1|TRBV5-1|TRBJ2-2|NA
CASRGPGQDTGELFF
TGCGCCAGTCGCGGCCCGGGACAGGACACCGGGGAGCTGTTTTTT
>NA|TRBV5-6|TRBJ2-7|NA
CASSLRGSYEQYF
TGTGCCAGCAGCTTGCGCGGTTCCTACGAGCAGTACTTC
>TRBD1|TRBV29-1|TRBJ2-7|NA
CSVGDRGDYEQYF
TGCAGCGTTGGGGACAGGGGAGATTACGAGCAGTACTTC
>NA|TRBV5-5|TRBJ2-5|NA
CASSLAPPEGLEETQYF
TGTGCCAGCAGCTTGGCCCCTCCGGAGGGGCTGGAGGAGACCCAGTACTTC
>TRBD1|TRBV4-1|TRBJ2-6|NA
CASSQIDRGAGANVLTF
TGCGCCAGCAGCCAGATAGACAGGGGAGCTGGGGCCAACGTCCTGACTTTC
>NA|TRBV28|TRBJ2-2|NA
CASSFWGQVGGELFF
TGTGCCAGCAGTTTTTGGGGTCAGGTCGGCGGGGAGCTGTTTTTT
>NA|TRBV7-9|TRBJ2-3|few
CASSLASGADTQYF
TGTGCCAGCAGCTTAGCCTCTGGGGCAGATACGCAGTATTTT
>TRBD2|TRBV7-8|TRBJ2-1|NA
CASSWTSGGGYYNEQFF
TGTGCCAGCAGCTGGACTAGCGGGGGCGGATACTACAATGAGCAGTTCTTC
>TRBD2|TRBV15|TRBJ2-1|few
CATSRGPSGGAHEQFF
TGTGCCACCAGCAGAGGCCCCAGCGGGGGGGCCCATGAGCAGTTCTTC
>NA|TRBV28|TRBJ2-1|NA
CASSAGSSYNEQFF
TGTGCCAGCAGTGCGGGGAGCTCCTACAATGAGCAGTTCTTC
>TRBD2|TRBV27|TRBJ2-1|few
CASSQGTSLEQFF
TGTGCCAGCAGTCAAGGGACTAGCCTTGAGCAGTTCTTC
>NA|TRBV7-2|TRBJ1-6|NA
CASSSGPEPLHF
TGTGCCAGCAGCTCAGGTCCCGAACCCCTCCACTTT
>NA|TRBV29-1|TRBJ2-7|few
CSAISALNYEQYF
TGCAGCGCCATCAGCGCCCTCAACTACGAGCAGTACTTC
>NA|TRBV29-1|TRBJ2-5|NA
CSVPGPRIQETQYF
TGCAGCGTTCCGGGACCGAGGATCCAAGAGACCCAGTACTTC
>TRBD2|TRBV29-1|TRBJ2-1|NA
CSVEPIAGDYYNEQFF
TGCAGCGTTGAACCCATAGCGGGAGATTACTACAATGAGCAGTTCTTC
>NA|TRBV27|TRBJ1-2|NA
CASSLSVGQGYGYTF
TGTGCCAGCAGTTTATCGGTGGGGCAGGGCTATGGCTACACCTTC
>NA|TRBV25-1|TRBJ2-5|NA
CASSGPLGSLKYQETQYF
TGTGCCAGCAGTGGCCCATTGGGATCACTAAAATACCAAGAGACCCAGTACTTC